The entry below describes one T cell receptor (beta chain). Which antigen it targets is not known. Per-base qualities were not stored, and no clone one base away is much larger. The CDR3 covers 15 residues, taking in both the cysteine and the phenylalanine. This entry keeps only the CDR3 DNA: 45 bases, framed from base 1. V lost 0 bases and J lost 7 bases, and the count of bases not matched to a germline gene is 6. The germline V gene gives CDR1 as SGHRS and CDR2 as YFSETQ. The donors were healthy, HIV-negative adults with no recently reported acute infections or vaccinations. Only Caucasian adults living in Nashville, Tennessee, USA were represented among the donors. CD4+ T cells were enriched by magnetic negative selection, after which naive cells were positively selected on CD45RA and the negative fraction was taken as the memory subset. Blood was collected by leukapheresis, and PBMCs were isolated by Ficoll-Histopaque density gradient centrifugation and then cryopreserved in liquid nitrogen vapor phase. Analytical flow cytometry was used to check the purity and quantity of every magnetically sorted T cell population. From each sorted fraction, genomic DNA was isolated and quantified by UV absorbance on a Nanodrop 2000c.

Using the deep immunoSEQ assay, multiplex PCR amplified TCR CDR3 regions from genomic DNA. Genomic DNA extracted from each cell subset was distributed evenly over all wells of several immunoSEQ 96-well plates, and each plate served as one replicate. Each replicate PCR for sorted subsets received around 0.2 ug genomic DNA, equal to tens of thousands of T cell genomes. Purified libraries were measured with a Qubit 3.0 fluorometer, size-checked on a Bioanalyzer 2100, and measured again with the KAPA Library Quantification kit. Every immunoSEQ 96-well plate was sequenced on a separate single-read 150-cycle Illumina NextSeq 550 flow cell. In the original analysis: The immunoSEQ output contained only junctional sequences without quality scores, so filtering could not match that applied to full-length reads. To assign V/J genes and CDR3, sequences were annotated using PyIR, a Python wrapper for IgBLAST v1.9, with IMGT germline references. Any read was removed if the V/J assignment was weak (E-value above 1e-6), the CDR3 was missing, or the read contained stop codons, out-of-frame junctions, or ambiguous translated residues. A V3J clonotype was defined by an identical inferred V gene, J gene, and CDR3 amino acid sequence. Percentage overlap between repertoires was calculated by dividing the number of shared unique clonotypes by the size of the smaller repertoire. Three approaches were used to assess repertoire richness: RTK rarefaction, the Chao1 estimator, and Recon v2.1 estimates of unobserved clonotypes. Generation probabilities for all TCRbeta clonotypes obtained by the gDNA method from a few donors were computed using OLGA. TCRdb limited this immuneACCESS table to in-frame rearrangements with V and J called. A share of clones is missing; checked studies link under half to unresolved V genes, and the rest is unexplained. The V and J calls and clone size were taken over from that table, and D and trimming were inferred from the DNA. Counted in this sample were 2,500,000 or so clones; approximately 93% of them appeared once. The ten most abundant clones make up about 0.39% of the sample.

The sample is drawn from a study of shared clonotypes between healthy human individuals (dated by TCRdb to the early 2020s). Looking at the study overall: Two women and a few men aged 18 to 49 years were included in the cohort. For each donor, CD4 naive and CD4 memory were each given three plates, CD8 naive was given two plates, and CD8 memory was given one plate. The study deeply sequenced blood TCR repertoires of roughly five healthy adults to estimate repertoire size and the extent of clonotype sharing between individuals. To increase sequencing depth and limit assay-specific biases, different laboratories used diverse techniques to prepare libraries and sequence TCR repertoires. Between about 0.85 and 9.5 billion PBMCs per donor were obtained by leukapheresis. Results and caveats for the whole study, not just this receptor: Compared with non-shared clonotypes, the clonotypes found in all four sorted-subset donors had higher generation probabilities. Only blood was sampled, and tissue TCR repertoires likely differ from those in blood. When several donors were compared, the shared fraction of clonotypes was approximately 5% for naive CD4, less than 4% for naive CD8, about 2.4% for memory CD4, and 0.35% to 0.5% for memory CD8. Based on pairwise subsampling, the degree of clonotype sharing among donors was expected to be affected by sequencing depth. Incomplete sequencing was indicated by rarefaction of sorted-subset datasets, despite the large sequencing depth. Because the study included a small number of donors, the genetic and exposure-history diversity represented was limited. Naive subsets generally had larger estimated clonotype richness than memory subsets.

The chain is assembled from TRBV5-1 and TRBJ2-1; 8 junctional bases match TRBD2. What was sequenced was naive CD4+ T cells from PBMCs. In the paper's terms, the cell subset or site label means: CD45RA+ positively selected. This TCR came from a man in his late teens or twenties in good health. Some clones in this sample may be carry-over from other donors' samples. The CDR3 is CASSLGGTRANEQFF. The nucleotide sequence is TGCGCCAGCAGCTTGGGGGGGACTAGAGCAAATGAGCAGTTCTTC.